This T cell receptor (beta chain) was sequenced during a study of Graves' ophthalmopathy and Graves' hyperthyroidism. The CDR3 is made up of 16 amino acids. The germline CDR1 and CDR2 sequences are KGHSH and LQKENI. V shed 5 bases and J shed 3 bases, with 19 bases lying between them. The sequenced template was RNA, covering the TCR beta CDR3 region. Amplification began with first-round RT-PCR using HTBI primers, then second-round multiplex PCR was performed. TCRdb re-called the multiplex PCR reads through MiXCR, storing one row per CDR3 protein. The top ten clones hold 2% to 3% of a sample with some 350,000 distinct CDR3 sequences, about 18% of them seen once. This clonotype was seen only a few times. The stable label applied to hyperthyroidism with no ophthalmopathy within 18 months of follow-up.

Sequenced material: peripheral blood. This receptor was taken from an adult woman with stable Graves' hyperthyroidism. V usage is TRBV18 and J usage is TRBJ1-1, with unresolved D. The CDR3 nucleotides read TGTGCCAGCTCAAGTTCCACGGGGAGGGCGGACACTGAAGCTTTCTTT. Amino acid sequence: CASSSSTGRADTEAFF. The whole variable domain, remainder taken from reference TRBV18 and TRBJ1-1, is NAGVMQNPRHLVRRRGQEARLRCSPMKGHSHVYWYRQLPEEGLKFMVYLQKENIIDESGMPKERFSAEFPKEGPSILRIQQVVRGDSAAYFCASSSSTGRADTEAFFGQGTRLTVV.